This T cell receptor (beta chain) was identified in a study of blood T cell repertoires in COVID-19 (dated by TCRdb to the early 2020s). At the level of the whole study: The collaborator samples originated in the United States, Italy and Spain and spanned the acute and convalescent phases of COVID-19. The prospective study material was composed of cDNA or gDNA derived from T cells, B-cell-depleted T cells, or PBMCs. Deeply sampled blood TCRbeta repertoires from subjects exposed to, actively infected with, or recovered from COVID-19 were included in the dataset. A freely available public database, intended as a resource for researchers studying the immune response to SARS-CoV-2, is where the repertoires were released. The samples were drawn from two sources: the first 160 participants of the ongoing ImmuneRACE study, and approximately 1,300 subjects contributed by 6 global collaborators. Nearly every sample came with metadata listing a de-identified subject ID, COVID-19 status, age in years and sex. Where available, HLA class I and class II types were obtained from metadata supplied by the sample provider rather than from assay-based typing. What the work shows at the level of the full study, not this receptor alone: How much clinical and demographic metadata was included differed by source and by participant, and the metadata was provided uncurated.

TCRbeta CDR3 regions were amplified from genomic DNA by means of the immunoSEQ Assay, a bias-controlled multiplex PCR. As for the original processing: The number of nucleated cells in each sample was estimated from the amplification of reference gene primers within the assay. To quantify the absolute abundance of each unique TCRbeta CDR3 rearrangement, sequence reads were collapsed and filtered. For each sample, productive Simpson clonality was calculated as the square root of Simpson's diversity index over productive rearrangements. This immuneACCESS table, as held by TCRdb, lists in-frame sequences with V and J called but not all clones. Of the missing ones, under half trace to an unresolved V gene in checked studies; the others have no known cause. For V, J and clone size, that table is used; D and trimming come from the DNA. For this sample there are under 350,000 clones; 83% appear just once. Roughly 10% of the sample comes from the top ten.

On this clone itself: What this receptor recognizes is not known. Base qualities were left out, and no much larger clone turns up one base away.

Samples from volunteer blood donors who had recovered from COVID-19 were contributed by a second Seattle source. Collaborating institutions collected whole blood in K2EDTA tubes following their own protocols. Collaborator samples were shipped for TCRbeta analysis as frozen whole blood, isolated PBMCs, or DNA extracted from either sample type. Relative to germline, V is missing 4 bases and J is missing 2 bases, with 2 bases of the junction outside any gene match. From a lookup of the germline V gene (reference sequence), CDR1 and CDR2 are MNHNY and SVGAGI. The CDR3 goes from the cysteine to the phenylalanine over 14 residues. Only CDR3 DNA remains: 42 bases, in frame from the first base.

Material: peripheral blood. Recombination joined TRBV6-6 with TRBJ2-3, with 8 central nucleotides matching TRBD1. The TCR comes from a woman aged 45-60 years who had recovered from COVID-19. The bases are TGTGCCAGCAGTTGGACAGGGTCCACAGATACGCAGTATTTT. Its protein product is CASSWTGSTDTQYF.